The 27 T cell receptor beta chains given below trace back to one sample, sequenced in a study of blood T cell repertoires in COVID-19. Method: immunoSEQ multiplex PCR; TCRdb's copy keeps in-frame clones and lacks some. Here the sample spans about 220,000 clones, 84% being singletons. Sequencing was performed on PBMCs or T cells enriched from blood (not recorded which). The receptors were sampled from a woman in her forties who had recovered from COVID-19.

V is TRBV5-4 and J is TRBJ1-2, with D maybe TRBD1 (5 bases). Trimming pared 3 bases from V and 7 bases from J, leaving 7 bases between. Per the germline V gene, CDR1 is SGHNT and CDR2 is YYREEE (reference sequence). This CDR3 has 11 amino acids. The CDR3: CASSSGGGYTF. In DNA, the CDR3 is TGTGCCAGCAGCTCCGGGGGTGGCTACACCTTC.

This clone is termed large. This chain links TRBV9 with TRBJ2-4; D remains unclear. V lost 0 bases to trimming and J lost 4 bases, with 5 bases between them. This CDR3 spans 13 amino acids. The germline gives CDR1 SGDLS, CDR2 YYNGEE. The DNA for the CDR3 is TGTGCCAGCAGCGTAGGGCCTAAAAACATTCAGTACTTC. Amino acids: CASSVGPKNIQYF.

The chain couples TRBV5-6 to TRBJ1-6; D is perhaps TRBD1 (5 bases). The CDR3 is made up of 16 amino acids. Trimming shortened V by 0 bases and J by 7 bases, and 14 bases separated the two germline ends. CDR1 and CDR2 from the germline V gene are SGHDT and YYEEEE. The CDR3 protein is CASSLAMQGTNSPLHF. For the CDR3, the DNA is TGTGCCAGCAGCTTGGCCATGCAGGGCACCAATTCACCCCTCCACTTT.

J is TRBJ2-1 and V is TRBV5-1, with 7 bases aligning to TRBD2. This CDR3 is built from 15 residues. Looked up from germline, CDR1 is SGHRS and CDR2 is YFSETQ. V shed 0 bases and J 5 bases; nucleotides not matched to a gene: 5. The CDR3 sequence is CASSLVGLGNNEQFF. The DNA for the CDR3 is TGCGCCAGCAGCTTGGTAGGACTAGGGAACAATGAGCAGTTCTTC. Together with reference TRBV5-1 and TRBJ2-1, the CDR3 gives the full variable domain: KAGVTQTPRYLIKTRGQQVTLSCSPISGHRSVSWYQQTPGQGLQFLFEYFSETQRNKGNFPGRFSGRQFSNSRSEMNVSTLELGDSALYLCASSLVGLGNNEQFFGPGTRLTVL.

The chain links TRBV25-1 to TRBJ1-2; 8 nucleotides align to TRBD1. This CDR3 comprises 14 residues. The trim removed 8 bases at V and 0 bases at J, leaving 5 bases unmatched. The germline CDR1 and CDR2 sequences are MGHDK and SYGVNS. The CDR3 coding sequence is TGTGCCAGCCGGGGGACAGGTCCTAACTATGGCTACACCTTC. Translated, it gives CASRGTGPNYGYTF.

The J gene is TRBJ1-1, the V gene TRBV19; D not resolved. Looked up from germline, CDR1 is LNHDA and CDR2 is SQIVND (reference sequence). Trimming shortened V by 3 bases and J by 0 bases, and 11 bases separated the two germline ends. The CDR3 totals 15 residues. The CDR3 coding sequence is TGTGCCAGTAGTATGTCTGGGCAGGTGAACACTGAAGCTTTCTTT. It translates to CASSMSGQVNTEAFF.

V gene TRBV19 combines with J gene TRBJ1-5, with TRBD1 as a possible D gene (6 bases). Germline V lookup: CDR1 LNHDA, CDR2 SQIVND (reference sequence). The CDR3 has 15 residues. The V and J ends lost 3 bases and 9 bases respectively, with 18 bases between them. The CDR3 sequence is CASSISVTGSGPQHF. CDR3 nucleotides: TGTGCCAGTAGTATTTCGGTAACAGGGTCTGGGCCCCAGCATTTT. Full variable domain (outside the CDR3, taken from reference TRBV19 and TRBJ1-5): DGGITQSPKYLFRKEGQNVTLSCEQNLNHDAMYWYRQDPGQGLRLIYYSQIVNDFQKGDIAEGYSVSREKKESFPLTVTSAQKNPTAFYLCASSISVTGSGPQHFGDGTRLSIL.

The genes are TRBV4-1 and TRBJ2-7, with D perhaps TRBD2 (6 bases). V lost 2 bases and J 5 bases, leaving 13 bases between the germline ends. Germline loops: CDR1 MGHRA, CDR2 YSYEKL. The CDR3 length is 14 residues. CDR3 in amino acids: CASSQIGTFHEQYF. For the CDR3, the DNA is TGCGCCAGCAGCCAAATCGGGACTTTTCACGAGCAGTACTTC.

The J gene is TRBJ2-2, the V gene TRBV2, with D unresolved. V lost 4 bases and J lost 4, with 7 bases in between. The CDR3 totals 13 residues. Germline lookup yields CDR1 SNHLY and CDR2 FYNNEI. CDR3 in DNA: TGTGCCAGCAGTGGAACCGGCACCGGGGAGCTGTTTTTT. As protein: CASSGTGTGELFF.

The V call is TRBV2, the J call TRBJ2-1; TRBD2 is a possible D gene (6 bases). V gave up 8 bases and J gave up 6 bases, with 17 bases separating them. Germline assignment: CDR1 SNHLY and CDR2 FYNNEI. This CDR3 is built from 14 residues. The CDR3 DNA reads TGTGCCAGCGTATACGGGACTCGTGTCAATGAGCAGTTCTTC. Encoded protein: CASVYGTRVNEQFF.

The chain couples TRBV19 to TRBJ1-5; D may be TRBD1 (5 bases). In germline, CDR1 is LNHDA, CDR2 SQIVND (reference sequence). The CDR3 is 15 amino acids. Trimming shortened V by 5 bases and J by 1 base, and 12 bases separated the two germline ends. The CDR3 sequence: CASSEGLLSNQPQHF. The CDR3 DNA sequence: TGTGCCAGTAGTGAGGGACTTTTGAGCAATCAGCCCCAGCATTTT.

The chain carries TRBV18 and TRBJ2-2, with TRBD1 identical over 7 bases. CDR1 is KGHSH and CDR2 is LQKENI in the germline V gene. The CDR3 has 14 amino acids. J gave up 7 bases and V 2 bases, and 4 bases lay outside the gene matches. The chain's CDR3 is CASSPEGQYGELFF. In DNA, the CDR3 is TGTGCCAGCTCACCAGAGGGACAGTACGGGGAGCTGTTTTTT.

This clone was observed once. The chain joins TRBV19 to TRBJ2-3; D may be TRBD2 (5 bases). Trimming pared 4 bases from V and 1 base from J, leaving 12 bases between. The germline CDR1 and CDR2 sequences are LNHDA and SQIVND (reference sequence). This CDR3 spans 15 amino acids. The CDR3 region has the DNA TGTGCCAGTAGTAGTATCGAACTAGGCACAGATACGCAGTATTTT. Protein: CASSSIELGTDTQYF. The variable domain in full, with the rest retrieved from reference TRBV19 and TRBJ2-3, is DGGITQSPKYLFRKEGQNVTLSCEQNLNHDAMYWYRQDPGQGLRLIYYSQIVNDFQKGDIAEGYSVSREKKESFPLTVTSAQKNPTAFYLCASSSIELGTDTQYFGPGTRLTVL.

The gene calls are TRBV28 and TRBJ2-1; 9 bases fit TRBD1. With V trimmed by 1 base and J by 4 bases, 5 bases remained unmatched. Germline values: CDR1 MDHEN, CDR2 SYDVKM. This CDR3 is 16 amino acids long. CDR3 DNA sequence: TGTGCCAGCAGTTTATACGGACAGGGGAGGTACAATGAGCAGTTCTTC. It encodes CASSLYGQGRYNEQFF. The entire variable domain, with the rest obtained from reference TRBV28 and TRBJ2-1, is as follows: DVKVTQSSRYLVKRTGEKVFLECVQDMDHENMFWYRQDPGLGLRLIYFSYDVKMKEKGDIPEGYSVSREKKERFSLILESASTNQTSMYLCASSLYGQGRYNEQFFGPGTRLTVL.

The CDR3 region has the DNA TGTGCCAGCAGCTTAAATTCTGGTATAGTTGGTGAGCAGTACGTC. Protein: CASSLNSGIVGEQYV. The rearrangement joins TRBV11-2 to TRBJ2-7; no definite D call. CDR3 size: 15 residues. V lost 2 bases to trimming and J lost 7 bases, with 18 bases between them. Germline CDR1 SGHAT, CDR2 FQNNGV.

The chain has TRBV20-1 and TRBJ2-7; a possible D gene is TRBD1 (6 bases). The V gene's germline CDR1 is DFQATT and CDR2 SNEGSKA (reference sequence). V was cut by 3 bases and J by 0 bases, with 15 bases left in between. The CDR3 contains 15 residues. The CDR3 spells CSASNPGESSYEQYF. The CDR3 DNA reads TGCAGTGCTAGTAATCCAGGGGAAAGCTCCTACGAGCAGTACTTC.

The chain recombines TRBV11-2 with TRBJ2-3, with 11 bases that match TRBD2. CDR3 length equals 15 residues. Germline trimming cut 4 bases from V and 10 bases from J; bases unmatched to any gene: 10. Germline values: CDR1 SGHAT, CDR2 FQNNGV. CDR3 DNA: TGTGCCAGCAGCTCCCTAGCGGGAGGTTCTGCAGCGCAGTATTTT. This gives the protein CASSSLAGGSAAQYF.

The rearrangement uses TRBV24-1 and TRBJ1-3; no reliable D call. From germline, CDR1 is KGHDR and CDR2 SFDVKD. V dropped 3 bases and J dropped 0 bases, with 8 bases sitting between them. The CDR3 is 15 amino acids. The CDR3 DNA is TGTGCCACCAGTGATGGCAGAGGCTCTGGAAACACCATATATTTT. This codes for CATSDGRGSGNTIYF.

This chain connects TRBV25-1 to TRBJ2-5, with TRBD1 identical over 9 bases. CDR1 is MGHDK and CDR2 is SYGVNS in the germline V gene. V was clipped by 3 bases and J by 3 bases; unmatched bases: 5. CDR3 length equals 15 residues. For the CDR3, the DNA is TGTGCCAGCAGTGATCTGGGACAGGGCAAAGAGACCCAGTACTTC. It specifies CASSDLGQGKETQYF.

A remark on this clone: The sample contains more than one DNA sequence encoding this CDR3. The CDR3 DNA reads as TGTGCCAGTAGTATTGGACAGGGGGCAGATACGCAGTATTTT. Amino acid sequence: CASSIGQGADTQYF. The rearrangement uses TRBV19 and TRBJ2-3; 10 bases match TRBD1. CDR3 size: 14 residues. Unmatched junction bases numbered 1, after V lost 3 bases and J lost 4 bases. The germline V gene encodes CDR1 LNHDA and CDR2 SQIVND (reference sequence). Filled out from reference TRBV19 and TRBJ2-3, the complete variable domain reads DGGITQSPKYLFRKEGQNVTLSCEQNLNHDAMYWYRQDPGQGLRLIYYSQIVNDFQKGDIAEGYSVSREKKESFPLTVTSAQKNPTAFYLCASSIGQGADTQYFGPGTRLTVL.

J is TRBJ1-1 and V is TRBV19; D perhaps matches TRBD1 (5 bases). The CDR3 is made up of 15 amino acids. Germline CDR1 is LNHDA and CDR2 is SQIVND (reference sequence). Trimming pared 4 bases from V and 0 bases from J, leaving 12 bases between. CDR3 DNA: TGTGCCAGTAGTAATCCAGGGTACATGAACACTGAAGCTTTCTTT. Amino acid sequence: CASSNPGYMNTEAFF.

The rearrangement uses TRBV2 and TRBJ2-5; D is unresolved. CDR1 and CDR2 (germline): SNHLY, FYNNEI. V lost 5 bases and J 4 bases, leaving 2 bases between the germline ends. The CDR3 length is 10 residues. CDR3 amino acids: CASSRETQYF. The CDR3 nucleotides read TGTGCCAGCAGTCGAGAGACCCAGTACTTC.

The chain recombines TRBV30 with TRBJ1-2, with 7 bases lining up with TRBD1. Germline V CDR1 and CDR2: GTSNPN, SVGIG (reference sequence). Unmatched junction bases numbered 3, after V lost 2 bases and J lost 0 bases. CDR3 length: 14 amino acids. In nucleotides, the CDR3 is TGTGCCTGGAGTTCCGGGACAGCTAACTATGGCTACACCTTC. This encodes CAWSSGTANYGYTF. Based on the CDR3 plus reference TRBV30 and TRBJ1-2, the full variable domain is SQTIHQWPATLVQPVGSPLSLECTVEGTSNPNLYWYRQAAGRGLQLLFYSVGIGQISSEVPQNLSASRPQDRQFILSSKKLLLSDSGFYLCAWSSGTANYGYTFGSGTRLTVV.

The J gene is TRBJ1-1, the V gene TRBV4-1; D may be TRBD1 (6 bases). In germline, CDR1 is MGHRA, CDR2 YSYEKL. The CDR3 length is 15 residues. The germline V and J ends were trimmed by 1 base and 5 bases, with 14 bases remaining between them. In DNA form, the CDR3 reads TGCGCCAGCAGCCAAGTGAGAACCCAGGGGACTGAAGCTTTCTTT. Its translation: CASSQVRTQGTEAFF.

V gene TRBV5-1 combines with J gene TRBJ2-3, with D possibly matching TRBD2 (6 bases). Trimming stripped 0 bases from V and 4 bases from J, with 18 bases between. CDR1 is SGHRS and CDR2 is YFSETQ in the germline V gene. This CDR3 region has 17 residues. CDR3 amino acids: CASSLAPMQGGSDTQYF. The CDR3 bases are TGCGCCAGCAGCTTGGCCCCGATGCAGGGAGGTTCAGATACGCAGTATTTT.

The CDR3 DNA reads TGTGCCAGCAGCTTAGGGGGCGGATTCTCTGGGGCCAACGTCCTGACTTTC. It yields the protein CASSLGGGFSGANVLTF. The chain carries TRBV7-2 and TRBJ2-6; D possibly corresponds to TRBD1 (5 bases). This CDR3 has 17 amino acids. Germline V gene sequence: CDR1 SGHTA, CDR2 FQGNSA. V gave up 1 base and J gave up 0 bases, with 10 bases separating them.

The rearrangement links TRBV9 to TRBJ1-4; the D gene is possibly TRBD1 (6 bases). CDR3 length: 16 amino acids. V dropped 0 bases and J dropped 5 bases, with 14 bases sitting between them. Germline V gene sequence: CDR1 SGDLS, CDR2 YYNGEE. CDR3 sequence reads: CASSVGAGERNEKLFF. CDR3 nucleotides: TGTGCCAGCAGCGTAGGAGCAGGGGAACGGAATGAAAAACTGTTTTTT.